This passage covers 17 T cell receptor beta chains from one sample sequenced in a study of blood T cell repertoires in COVID-19 (dated by TCRdb to the early 2020s). Receptors were amplified or captured by the immunoSEQ multiplex PCR assay. TCRdb's version of the immuneACCESS table is confined to in-frame rearrangements and falls short of the full clone set. An unresolved V gene accounts for under half of the shortfall where checked; the remainder is of unknown origin. For this sample there are 250,000 to 350,000 clones; approximately 91% appear just once. 11% of the sample is taken by the ten largest. Sequenced material: peripheral blood. These receptors were collected from a woman in her 30s with COVID-19, enrolled during active disease.

The chain joins TRBV5-1 to TRBJ1-2; D gene ambiguous. CDR3 length: 14 residues. V gave up 5 bases and J gave up 2 bases, with 13 bases separating them. From germline, CDR1 is SGHRS and CDR2 YFSETQ. The CDR3 here is CASRQDEANYGYTF. The CDR3 DNA reads TGCGCCAGCAGACAAGACGAGGCGAACTATGGCTACACCTTC.

The chain is built from TRBV18 and TRBJ1-1, with a tentative D call TRBD1 (5 bases). Trimming removed 0 bases at V and 1 base at J, with 9 bases between. CDR3 length: 15 amino acids. Germline values: CDR1 KGHSH, CDR2 LQKENI. As DNA, the CDR3 is TGTGCCAGCTCACCACCGGGCAGGGAGAACACTGAAGCTTTCTTT. This gives the protein CASSPPGRENTEAFF.

The chain employs TRBV4-1 and TRBJ2-7; 7 positions match TRBD2. This CDR3 is 16 amino acids long. The V segment lost 5 bases and the J segment 4 bases; nucleotides outside the gene matches: 14. Germline CDR1 reads MGHRA; CDR2 reads YSYEKL. CDR3 in DNA: TGCGCCAGCAGCAACCCAGCGACTAGCAAGCCGTACGAGCAGTACTTC. It codes for CASSNPATSKPYEQYF.

This clone was observed many times. The V and J genes are TRBV10-2 and TRBJ2-7; tentatively, D is TRBD2 (6 bases). Trimming shortened V by 10 bases and J by 0 bases, and 16 bases separated the two germline ends. The CDR3 runs 14 residues. The germline CDR1 and CDR2 sequences are WSHSY and SAAADI. This chain's CDR3 is CATNLGGDSYEQYF. The DNA of the CDR3 is TGCGCCACTAACCTCGGCGGGGACTCCTACGAGCAGTACTTC.

About this clone itself: Within the sample, other DNA sequences also encode this same CDR3. The CDR3 loop reads CASSSPGQGANEQFF. CDR3 DNA: TGTGCCAGCAGTTCCCCGGGACAGGGTGCCAATGAGCAGTTCTTC. V and J are TRBV28 and TRBJ2-1, with 9 nucleotides matching TRBD1. With 4 bases clipped from V and 6 bases from J, the junction kept 7 bases outside the gene matches. Looked up from germline, CDR1 is MDHEN and CDR2 is SYDVKM. CDR3 length: 15 amino acids.

This clone was counted a few times. The V gene is TRBV9, the J gene TRBJ2-7; no firm D call. The CDR3 is 13 residues long. Trimming took 1 base from V and 3 from J, leaving 8 bases between them. The germline V gene encodes CDR1 SGDLS and CDR2 YYNGEE. The CDR3 loop is CASSVRGGYEQYF. CDR3 coding DNA: TGTGCCAGCAGCGTAAGAGGCGGCTACGAGCAGTACTTC.

The gene calls are TRBV4-2 and TRBJ2-1; 8 bases align to TRBD2. Germline-derived CDR1 and CDR2 are LGHNA and YNFKEQ. V was pared by 5 bases and J by 5 bases, with 14 bases of the junction left unmatched. The CDR3 is 17 residues long. The CDR3 DNA is TGTGCCAGCAGCTCCGCCGGCCGGAGCGGGAGCAACAATGAGCAGTTCTTC. Translated, it gives CASSSAGRSGSNNEQFF.

This clone appeared a single time. The V call is TRBV11-2, the J call TRBJ2-7, with 9 bases identical to TRBD1. There are 16 residues in the CDR3. CDR1 is SGHAT and CDR2 is FQNNGV in the germline V gene. V was pared by 5 bases and J by 3 bases, with 11 bases of the junction left unmatched. The CDR3 loop is CASSAHFRDRDYEQYF. Written as DNA, the CDR3 is TGTGCCAGCAGCGCCCATTTCCGGGACAGGGACTACGAGCAGTACTTC.

The gene calls are TRBV15 and TRBJ2-5; TRBD2 is a possible D gene (5 bases). Trimming took 4 bases from V and 5 from J, leaving 17 bases between them. CDR3 length: 15 residues. Germline V gene sequence: CDR1 LNHNV, CDR2 YYDKDF (reference sequence). Written as DNA, the CDR3 is TGTGCCACCAGCAAGACCCGTAATACGGGGGAGACCCAGTACTTC. This sequence encodes CATSKTRNTGETQYF.

This chain uses TRBV6-2 or TRBV6-3 with TRBJ1-1; D is possibly TRBD1 (6 bases). This CDR3 has 14 amino acids. Germline V gives CDR1 MNHEY, CDR2 SVGEGT. Deletions cut 2 bases from V and 5 bases from J, with 12 bases between. The CDR3 loop reads CASSYGRGGTEAFF. In nucleotides, the CDR3 is TGTGCCAGCAGTTACGGCAGGGGTGGGACTGAAGCTTTCTTT.

This chain joins TRBV19 and TRBJ1-1; D perhaps matches TRBD1 (5 bases). The V gene's germline CDR1 is LNHDA and CDR2 SQIVND (reference sequence). The CDR3 loop spans 13 amino acids. V was trimmed by 5 bases and J by 5 bases, leaving 12 bases between them. The CDR3 nucleotides are TGTGCCAGTAGTGACAGCCCCGGGACTGAAGCTTTCTTT. This encodes CASSDSPGTEAFF.

The chain employs TRBV28 and TRBJ1-6; 9 bases line up with TRBD1. The germline gives CDR1 MDHEN, CDR2 SYDVKM. J was trimmed by 5 bases and V by 5 bases; bases with no gene match: 4. CDR3 length equals 15 residues. Written as DNA, the CDR3 is TGTGCCAGCAGTCCACGGGACAGGGATAATTCACCCCTCCACTTT. Its protein is CASSPRDRDNSPLHF.

V usage is TRBV19 and J usage is TRBJ1-5; D not certain. Germline assignment: CDR1 LNHDA and CDR2 SQIVND (reference sequence). The CDR3 contains 13 residues. Trimming stripped 0 bases from V and 6 bases from J, with 6 bases between. The CDR3, as DNA: TGTGCCAGTAGTATAGACGGGTTTCAGCCCCAGCATTTT. Translation: CASSIDGFQPQHF.

The CDR3 nucleotides are TGTGCCAGCAGCCCCCGGGGTAGCGGGAGCGAATACAATGAGCAGTTCTTC. Amino acid sequence: CASSPRGSGSEYNEQFF. V usage is TRBV7-8 and J usage is TRBJ2-1; 9 nucleotides align to TRBD2. The CDR3 is 17 residues long. Looked up from germline, CDR1 is SGHVS and CDR2 is FQNEAQ. Unmatched junction bases numbered 12, after V lost 5 bases and J lost 4 bases.

This clone was found once. The V call is TRBV7-9, the J call TRBJ2-1; D might be TRBD2 (5 bases). The V and J ends lost 3 bases and 0 bases respectively, with 9 bases between them. This CDR3 is built from 15 residues. Germline CDR1 and CDR2: SEHNR and FQNEAQ (reference sequence). The chain's CDR3 is CASSLPAVSYNEQFF. CDR3 bases: TGTGCCAGCAGCTTGCCAGCGGTCTCCTACAATGAGCAGTTCTTC. Together with reference TRBV7-9 and TRBJ2-1, the CDR3 gives the full variable domain: DTGVSQNPRHKITKRGQNVTFRCDPISEHNRLYWYRQTLGQGPEFLTYFQNEAQLEKSRLLSDRFSAERPKGSFSTLEIQRTEQGDSAMYLCASSLPAVSYNEQFFGPGTRLTVL.

This clone appeared a few times. J is TRBJ2-3 and V is TRBV7-2; 12 bases agree with TRBD2. J lost 4 bases, V lost 5 bases, and 7 bases had no gene match. CDR3 size: 16 residues. Germline V gene data show CDR1 as SGHTA and CDR2 as FQGNSA. CDR3 in amino acids: CASSIQLAGGPDTQYF. In nucleotides, the CDR3 is TGTGCCAGCAGCATTCAACTAGCGGGAGGTCCAGATACGCAGTATTTT.

This chain joins TRBV5-5 and TRBJ2-2, with D tentatively TRBD1 (5 bases). The CDR3 is 14 residues long. V gave up 4 bases and J gave up 6 bases, with 13 bases separating them. The germline V gene encodes CDR1 SGHKS and CDR2 YYEKEE (reference sequence). The CDR3 is CASSLGQGSGELFF. Here the CDR3 DNA reads TGTGCCAGCAGCCTAGGACAAGGCTCCGGGGAGCTGTTTTTT.